This T cell receptor beta chain appears in the sequencing data of a study of PD-L1 blockade in urothelial cancer. About the research overall: Blood was evaluated 3 weeks (second dose) and 6 weeks after therapy began.

The CDR3 has 14 amino acids. The trim removed 6 bases at V and 2 bases at J, leaving 5 bases unmatched. Germline V CDR1 and CDR2: LNHDA, SQIVND (reference sequence). Time point here: peripheral blood 6 weeks after treatment start. Assay: immunoSEQ multiplex PCR; the TCRdb copy retains only in-frame clones and omits some. The sample includes about 50,000 clones, around 82% of them seen just once. The sequence was collected from a man between 45 and 60 years old with urothelial cancer. The chain is built from TRBV19 and TRBJ2-7, with 9 nucleotides matching TRBD2. The sequences come from PBMCs, collected around atezolizumab (anti-PD-L1) treatment. CDR3 nucleotide sequence: TGTGCCAGTAGCCCGGGACTAGCTCCCTACGAGCAGTACTTC. Translation gives CASSPGLAPYEQYF.